The rows below give T cell receptor beta chains drawn from one sample of a study of T cell responses to AZD1222 COVID-19 vaccine. The repertoire was sequenced with immunoSEQ multiplex PCR; TCRdb's copy has only in-frame clones and lacks some. The sample has fewer than 130,000 clones, 85% to 95% seen once. Sequencing was performed on peripheral blood, taken on day 0 of AZD1222 vaccination. These receptors were obtained from an adult in good health. The CDR3 runs from the conserved cysteine through the conserved F or W. The D gene is left open where the match is weak. Size is omitted from some rows. Given values are once, few, many or a class for expanded clones.

clone size,CDR3 length,J gene,V gene,D gene,CDR3 DNA,CDR3 protein
.,14,TRBJ2-7,TRBV4-1,.,TGCGCCAGCAGCCAGCCGGGACAAGGATACGAGCAGTACTTC,CASSQPGQGYEQYF
.,13,TRBJ1-5,TRBV4-2,.,TGTGCCAGCAGCCAAGATAGTGGGCAGCCCCAGCATTTT,CASSQDSGQPQHF
.,15,TRBJ1-2,TRBV28,TRBD1,TGTGCCAGCAGTTCCCCCGGGACAGGGTTACGTGGCTACACCTTC,CASSSPGTGLRGYTF
.,13,TRBJ1-2,TRBV6-5,TRBD1,TGTGCCACCAAGGACAGGGCGAACTATGGCTACACCTTC,CATKDRANYGYTF
.,15,TRBJ1-6,TRBV5-8,TRBD1,TGTGCCAGCAGCCACCGGGACAGGGGCAATTCACCCCTCCACTTT,CASSHRDRGNSPLHF
.,15,TRBJ2-1,TRBV5-1,TRBD1,TGCGCCAGCAGCTCGGTACAGGGGTCCTACAATGAGCAGTTCTTC,CASSSVQGSYNEQFF
.,14,TRBJ1-2,TRBV28,TRBD1,TGTGCCAGCAGTTTAGTTGGGACAGGGGATGGCTACACCTTC,CASSLVGTGDGYTF
.,13,TRBJ1-2,TRBV30,TRBD1,TGTGCCTGGACCCGACAGGGGGCTAGAGGCTACACCTTC,CAWTRQGARGYTF
.,14,TRBJ2-3,TRBV6-1,.,TGTGCCAGCAGTGAACAGGGGACCACAGATACGCAGTATTTT,CASSEQGTTDTQYF
.,15,TRBJ1-2,TRBV11-2,.,TGTGCCAGCAGCTTAATGGGCAGGGGAGCCTATGGCTACACCTTC,CASSLMGRGAYGYTF
once,15,TRBJ1-4,TRBV5-1,.,TGCGCCAGCAGCTTGGGTCAGCTAGTTAATGAAAAACTGTTTTTT,CASSLGQLVNEKLFF
.,16,TRBJ1-1,TRBV21-1,.,TGTGCCAGCAGCAAAGCATGGGAGGGTCAGAACACTGAAGCTTTCTTT,CASSKAWEGQNTEAFF
.,12,TRBJ2-7,TRBV29-1,.,TGCAGCGTTGAGGGGACAAATTACGAGCAGTACTTC,CSVEGTNYEQYF
.,17,TRBJ2-2,TRBV2,TRBD2,TGTGCCAGCAGCCCCGAGGTAGCGGGGGCGAACACCGGGGAGCTGTTTTTT,CASSPEVAGANTGELFF
.,13,TRBJ2-3,TRBV6-5,TRBD1,TGTGCCAGCAGGACAGGGGGTGCAGATACGCAGTATTTT,CASRTGGADTQYF
.,16,TRBJ2-7,TRBV7-2,TRBD2,TGTGCCAGCAGCCGGACTAGCGGGGGTACCTCCTACGAGCAGTACTTC,CASSRTSGGTSYEQYF
.,17,TRBJ2-2,TRBV5-8,.,TGTGCCAGCAGCTTGCGCCACAACCTTATTTACACCGGGGAGCTGTTTTTT,CASSLRHNLIYTGELFF
.,15,TRBJ1-4,TRBV28,.,TGTGCCAGCAGCATGGGGGATGCAACTAATGAAAAACTGTTTTTT,CASSMGDATNEKLFF
.,17,TRBJ2-3,TRBV6-2/TRBV6-3,.,TGTGCCAGCAGTTACGTAGGGGGGGAGGTCGGCACAGATACGCAGTATTTT,CASSYVGGEVGTDTQYF
.,12,TRBJ1-2,TRBV29-1,.,TGCAGCGGTGTAGGGGCCTATGGCGGCTACACCTTC,CSGVGAYGGYTF
.,13,TRBJ1-2,TRBV12-3/TRBV12-4,.,TGTGCCAGCAGTTTAGGGGGGGCCTATGGCTACACCTTC,CASSLGGAYGYTF
.,14,TRBJ2-3,TRBV6-5,.,TGTGCCAGCAGTTACACCCCACTAGAAGATACGCAGTATTTT,CASSYTPLEDTQYF
.,13,TRBJ2-1,TRBV20-1,.,TGCAGTGCTAGTTCGGGCGCGTTGGATGAGCAGTTCTTC,CSASSGALDEQFF
once,14,TRBJ1-1,TRBV3-1/TRBV3-2,TRBD1,TGTGCCAGCAGCCAAGGGACAGGGGTAACTGAAGCTTTCTTT,CASSQGTGVTEAFF
.,14,TRBJ1-2,TRBV15,.,TGTGCCACCAGCAGGGGTCGGGGAAACTATGGCTACACCTTC,CATSRGRGNYGYTF
.,14,TRBJ1-1,TRBV5-8,TRBD1,TGTGCCAGCAGCCGCCGGGACAGGGGCACTGAAGCTTTCTTT,CASSRRDRGTEAFF
.,15,TRBJ2-3,TRBV4-2,.,TGTGCCAGCAGCCAAGAGGGGGGTGTGACAGATACGCAGTATTTT,CASSQEGGVTDTQYF
.,13,TRBJ1-2,TRBV19,.,TGTGCCAGTAGTATAGCGGCAGGCTATGGCTACACCTTC,CASSIAAGYGYTF
.,18,TRBJ2-2,TRBV21-1,.,TGTGCCAGCAGCAAAGGCGTTAGCGGCCCCCCAGGGACCGGGGAGCTGTTTTTT,CASSKGVSGPPGTGELFF
.,15,TRBJ1-3,TRBV6-1,TRBD1,TGTGCCAGCAGTGAGGGACAGGTCTCTGGAAACACCATATATTTT,CASSEGQVSGNTIYF
.,16,TRBJ1-1,TRBV2,TRBD1,TGTGCCAGCAGTGTATCGAAGGGGGCGGTTAACACTGAAGCTTTCTTT,CASSVSKGAVNTEAFF
.,12,TRBJ2-7,TRBV5-1,TRBD1,TGCGCCAGCAGCTTACAGGGGGGCGAGCAGTACTTC,CASSLQGGEQYF
.,14,TRBJ1-5,TRBV18,.,TGTGCCAGCTCACCCCAAGGGAGCAATCAGCCCCAGCATTTT,CASSPQGSNQPQHF
.,13,TRBJ1-1,TRBV5-6,.,TGTGCCAGCGGGGTCAACAGGCTCACTGAAGCTTTCTTT,CASGVNRLTEAFF
.,12,TRBJ1-2,TRBV5-1,.,TGCGCCAGCAAACAGGGAATCGGTGGCTACACCTTC,CASKQGIGGYTF
.,12,TRBJ2-1,TRBV7-9,.,TGTGCCAGCAGCGTAAGTTACAATGAGCAGTTCTTC,CASSVSYNEQFF
.,15,TRBJ1-5,TRBV7-8,TRBD1,TGTGCCAGCAGCCAGACAGGGGATGGCAATCAGCCCCAGCATTTT,CASSQTGDGNQPQHF
.,15,TRBJ1-2,TRBV27,TRBD1,TGTGCCAGCAGTGGGGACAGGGGGTTCAACTATGGCTACACCTTC,CASSGDRGFNYGYTF
.,15,TRBJ1-5,TRBV28,.,TGTGCCAGCAGTTCAGGATCGTCGGGCAATCAGCCCCAGCATTTT,CASSSGSSGNQPQHF
.,15,TRBJ2-3,TRBV11-3,.,TGTGCCAGCAGCTTAGGACAAGGGATCACAGATACGCAGTATTTT,CASSLGQGITDTQYF
.,13,TRBJ1-4,TRBV30,TRBD1,TGTGCCTGTTCAAGGGACAGGGGCGAAAAACTGTTTTTT,CACSRDRGEKLFF
.,14,TRBJ1-5,TRBV4-1,.,TGCGCCAGCAGCCCCGTTAGAGAAAATCAGCCCCAGCATTTT,CASSPVRENQPQHF
once,11,TRBJ2-1,TRBV5-6,.,TGTGCCAGCAGCTTGCAGATTGAGCAGTTCTTC,CASSLQIEQFF
.,15,TRBJ1-2,TRBV29-1,.,TGCAGCGTTGCGGAATCGATGGATAGGGGTTCTGGCTACACCTTC,CSVAESMDRGSGYTF
.,10,TRBJ2-5,TRBV29-1,.,TGCAGCGGGTCTGGCGAGACCCAGTACTTC,CSGSGETQYF
.,12,TRBJ1-2,TRBV30,.,TGTGCCTGGACAGGGGTGAGCTATGGCTACACCTTC,CAWTGVSYGYTF
.,13,TRBJ2-5,TRBV10-3,TRBD1,TGTGCCATCAAAGGACAGGGTTTGGAGACCCAGTACTTC,CAIKGQGLETQYF
once,17,TRBJ1-3,TRBV30,.,TGTGCCTGGAGTACCGCAGGGGCGGGATACTCTGGAAACACCATATATTTT,CAWSTAGAGYSGNTIYF
.,15,TRBJ1-1,TRBV13,.,TGTGCCAGCAGCCCCAGACGGACATCGAACACTGAAGCTTTCTTT,CASSPRRTSNTEAFF
once,14,TRBJ1-2,TRBV28,.,TGTGCCAGCAGTTTATTTATAGGGCCCGCGGGGCACACCTTC,CASSLFIGPAGHTF
.,16,TRBJ1-6,TRBV5-1,TRBD1,TGCGCCAGCAGCTTGCCAGGGGGCCGGTATAATTCACCCCTCCACTTT,CASSLPGGRYNSPLHF
.,16,TRBJ2-5,TRBV5-8,.,TGTGCCAGCAGCTTGGCTGGGACATCAAAGGGATGGACCCAGTACTTC,CASSLAGTSKGWTQYF
.,15,TRBJ2-7,TRBV5-4,.,TGTGCCAGCAGCTTGGAACCGGGGTCGGGCTACGAGCAGTACTTC,CASSLEPGSGYEQYF
.,12,TRBJ2-2,TRBV28,.,TGTGCCAGCAGTGCAGGGGCCGGGGAGCTGTTTTTT,CASSAGAGELFF
few,14,TRBJ2-1,TRBV7-6,.,TGTGCCAGCAGCTTAGTAACCTCCTACAATGAGCAGTTCTTC,CASSLVTSYNEQFF